This T cell receptor (beta chain) is drawn from a study of blood T cell repertoires in COVID-19. For the study at large: Samples representing acute and convalescent COVID-19 were sourced from the United States, Italy and Spain. PBMCs, B-cell-depleted T cells, or T cells provided the cDNA or gDNA that made up the material.

Trimming removed 4 bases from V and 9 bases from J; junction bases left unmatched: 6. CDR3 length: 15 residues. The V gene's germline CDR1 is MDHEN and CDR2 SYDVKM. Per the original methods: Using reference gene primer amplification, nucleated cell counts were estimated. Clones were read by immunoSEQ multiplex PCR, and TCRdb kept only the in-frame ones, dropping some. V and J calls and clone size are as listed in that table; D and trimming were resolved from the DNA. The sample shows over 90,000 clones, roughly nine tenths of them seen only once. The clonotype comes from a woman aged 70-85 years with acute or convalescent COVID-19. The chain carries TRBV28 and TRBJ1-6; the match to TRBD1 covers 10 bases. The sequenced material came from peripheral blood. The CDR3 sequence is CASSSLTGGSSPLHF. The DNA of the CDR3 is TGTGCCAGCAGTTCCTTGACAGGGGGCAGTTCACCCCTCCACTTT.